This T cell receptor (beta chain) was profiled in a study of control samples from healthy donors and cancer patients. TCRdb's copy holds only in-frame clones and misses some; the assay was immunoSEQ multiplex PCR. The sample comprises 20,000 to 30,000 clones, roughly 85% of which are singletons, and 6.5% to 8% rests with the top ten. CDR3 length: 16 amino acids. The ends lost 1 base at V and 1 base at J; junction bases unmatched: 5. Germline loops: CDR1 MNHNS, CDR2 SASEGT. Sequencing was carried out using PBMCs. The TCR was taken from a woman aged 60-75 years with head and neck cancer. The chain recombines TRBV6-1 with TRBJ2-7; TRBD1 aligns across 9 bases. The CDR3 DNA reads as TGTGCCAGCAGTGAAGAGCGGACAGGGGAATCCTACGAGCAGTACTTC. Translating it yields CASSEERTGESYEQYF.